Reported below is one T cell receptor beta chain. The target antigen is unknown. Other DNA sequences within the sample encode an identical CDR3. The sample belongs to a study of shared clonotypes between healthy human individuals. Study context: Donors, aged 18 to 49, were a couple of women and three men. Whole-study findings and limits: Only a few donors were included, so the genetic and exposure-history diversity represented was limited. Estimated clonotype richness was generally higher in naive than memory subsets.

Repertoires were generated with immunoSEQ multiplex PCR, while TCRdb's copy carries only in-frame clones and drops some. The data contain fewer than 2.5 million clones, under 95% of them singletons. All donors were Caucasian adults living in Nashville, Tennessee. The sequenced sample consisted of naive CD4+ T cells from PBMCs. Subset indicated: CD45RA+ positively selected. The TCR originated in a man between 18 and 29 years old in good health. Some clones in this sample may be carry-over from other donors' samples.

The CDR3 spells CASSPGQGNTEAFF. Written as DNA, the CDR3 is TGCGCCAGCAGCCCGGGACAGGGAAACACTGAAGCTTTCTTT. This chain joins TRBV5-1 and TRBJ1-1, with 9 bases fitting TRBD1. Germline assignment: CDR1 SGHRS and CDR2 YFSETQ. V lost 4 bases, J lost 2 bases, and 3 bases stayed unmatched. The CDR3 loop spans 14 amino acids.